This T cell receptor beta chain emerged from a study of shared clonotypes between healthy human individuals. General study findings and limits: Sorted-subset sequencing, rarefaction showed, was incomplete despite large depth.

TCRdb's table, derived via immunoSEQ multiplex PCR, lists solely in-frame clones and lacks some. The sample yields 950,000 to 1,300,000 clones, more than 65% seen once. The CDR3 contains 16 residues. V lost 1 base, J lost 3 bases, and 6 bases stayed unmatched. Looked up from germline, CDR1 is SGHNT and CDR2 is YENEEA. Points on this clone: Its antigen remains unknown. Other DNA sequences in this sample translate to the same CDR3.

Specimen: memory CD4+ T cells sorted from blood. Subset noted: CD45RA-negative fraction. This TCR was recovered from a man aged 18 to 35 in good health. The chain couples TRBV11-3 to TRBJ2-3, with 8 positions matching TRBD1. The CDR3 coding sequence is TGTGCCAGCAGCTTAGTTTCAGGGGGCGTGACAGATACGCAGTATTTT. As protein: CASSLVSGGVTDTQYF.